Each of the 12 T cell receptor beta chains below was sequenced from the same sample in a study of CD8 T cells in Susac syndrome. With random hexamers, reverse transcription was performed on about 0.5 to 1 ug of RNA. TCRdb re-called the immunoSEQ multiplex PCR reads through MiXCR, storing one row per CDR3 protein. This table holds about 140,000 distinct CDR3 sequences, approximately 95% found once. Sequencing was done on a sample of CD4+ T cells from PBMCs. Receptors were obtained from a human donor with multiple sclerosis.

The rearrangement links TRBV12-3 or TRBV12-4 to TRBJ2-3; tentative D call: TRBD2 (6 bases). Trimming removed 6 bases from V and 1 base from J, with 11 bases in between. CDR3 length equals 14 residues. CDR3 in amino acids: CASRKTGGTDTQYF. The CDR3 DNA follows: TGTGCCAGCAGGAAGACGGGAGGCACAGATACGCAGTATTTT.

The chain carries TRBV20-1 and TRBJ1-6; D remains unclear. Per the germline V gene, CDR1 is DFQATT and CDR2 is SNEGSKA (reference sequence). Trimming shortened V by 4 bases and J by 6 bases, and 7 bases separated the two germline ends. CDR3 length: 12 amino acids. CDR3 coding DNA: TGCAGTGCTAACGACGGTAATTCACCCCTCCACTTT. It is translated as CSANDGNSPLHF.

The CDR3 spells CATSPRQGGSTEAFF. CDR3 DNA sequence: TGTGCCACCAGCCCGAGACAGGGAGGTTCGACTGAAGCTTTCTTT. The V gene is TRBV24-1, the J gene TRBJ1-1; TRBD1 matches at 7 bases. This CDR3 spans 15 amino acids. With V trimmed by 7 bases and J by 5 bases, 12 bases remained unmatched. Germline V CDR1 and CDR2: KGHDR, SFDVKD.

The CDR3 sequence is CASSQDWSGNTEAFF. The CDR3 DNA reads TGCGCCAGCAGCCAAGATTGGTCGGGGAACACTGAAGCTTTCTTT. The rearrangement uses TRBV4-1 and TRBJ1-1; D not resolved. The ends were cut back, 0 bases at V and 1 base at J, with 9 bases in the middle. CDR1 and CDR2 from the germline V gene are MGHRA and YSYEKL. The length of the CDR3 is 15 residues.

This chain uses TRBV29-1 with TRBJ2-3; the D is unclear. The germline V and J ends were trimmed by 5 bases and 10 bases, with 16 bases remaining between them. The CDR3 spans 12 residues. CDR1 SQVTM and CDR2 ANQGSEA come from the germline V gene. The CDR3 loop is CSVILSARPQYF. CDR3 coding DNA: TGCAGCGTTATTTTGAGTGCCCGGCCGCAGTATTTT.

The V call is TRBV12-3 or TRBV12-4, the J call TRBJ2-1; 7 nucleotides align to TRBD1. J was trimmed by 6 bases and V by 2 bases; bases with no gene match: 1. CDR3 length: 13 amino acids. CDR3 nucleotide sequence: TGTGCCAGCAGTTTATCAGGGGGCAATGAGCAGTTCTTC. Its translation: CASSLSGGNEQFF.

The chain couples TRBV19 to TRBJ2-1; D not certain. Germline lookup yields CDR1 LNHDA and CDR2 SQIVND (reference sequence). This CDR3 has 15 residues. V lost 2 bases and J lost 1, with 9 bases in between. This CDR3 is CASSIPKGSYNEQFF. The CDR3 nucleotides are TGTGCCAGTAGTATACCCAAGGGATCCTACAATGAGCAGTTCTTC.

This clonotype was detected only once. V gene TRBV18 combines with J gene TRBJ2-7, with TRBD1 as a possible D gene (5 bases). The CDR3 contains 15 residues. Trimming stripped 3 bases from V and 5 bases from J, with 17 bases between. Germline assignment: CDR1 KGHSH and CDR2 LQKENI. CDR3 amino acids: CASSPLPGPVDEQYF. As DNA, the CDR3 is TGTGCCAGCTCACCGTTGCCAGGGCCTGTGGACGAGCAGTACTTC.

V usage is TRBV29-1 and J usage is TRBJ1-3; D call uncertain. V lost 2 bases to trimming and J lost 4 bases, with 6 bases between them. This CDR3 is built from 12 residues. Germline values: CDR1 SQVTM, CDR2 ANQGSEA. CDR3 nucleotides: TGCAGCGTTGAACGGCAGGGAAACACCATATATTTT. Residues: CSVERQGNTIYF.

The rearrangement links TRBV21-1 to TRBJ1-5; the table's D gene call, TRBD1, was not cross checked with the DNA. TRBV21-1 is an annotated pseudogene. The CDR3 length is 15 residues. CDR3 sequence (DNA): TGTGCCAGCAGCAAAAGACAGTATAGCAATCAGCCCCAGCATTTT. Amino acid sequence: CASSKRQYSNQPQHF.

This chain connects TRBV7-2 to TRBJ2-1; D call uncertain. The CDR3 sequence is 12 residues long. The V end was cut by 2 bases, the J end by 6 bases, with 5 bases between. Germline CDR1 is SGHTA and CDR2 is FQGNSA. CDR3: CASSLFGNEQFF. The DNA for the CDR3 is TGTGCCAGCAGCTTATTTGGCAATGAGCAGTTCTTC. Based on the CDR3 plus reference TRBV7-2 and TRBJ2-1, the full variable domain is GAGVSQSPSNKVTEKGKDVELRCDPISGHTALYWYRQSLGQGLEFLIYFQGNSAPDKSGLPSDRFSAERTGGSVSTLTIQRTQQEDSAVYLCASSLFGNEQFFGPGTRLTVL.

The chain recombines TRBV29-1 with TRBJ2-7; tentatively, D is TRBD2 (6 bases). In germline, CDR1 is SQVTM, CDR2 ANQGSEA. Trimming pared 4 bases from V and 6 bases from J, leaving 13 bases between. The CDR3 is made up of 12 amino acids. The chain's CDR3 is CSVGGGVREQYF. The CDR3, as DNA: TGCAGCGTTGGTGGAGGGGTTCGCGAGCAGTACTTC.